These 9 T cell receptor beta chains originate from one sample sequenced in a study of cytotoxic CD8 clonotypes in ibrutinib-treated CLL. The repertoire was sequenced with immunoSEQ multiplex PCR; TCRdb's copy has only in-frame clones and lacks some. The data hold tens of thousands of clones, with around three fifths observed a single time. Sequenced material: PBMCs, taken after 12 months of ibrutinib treatment. The receptors stem from a human donor with chronic lymphocytic leukemia.

V usage is TRBV6-5 and J usage is TRBJ1-6; D might be TRBD1 (6 bases). The CDR3 sequence is 14 residues long. Trimming shortened V by 8 bases and J by 3 bases, and 11 bases separated the two germline ends. CDR1 is MNHEY and CDR2 is SVGAGI in the germline V gene. The CDR3 nucleotides read TGTGCCAGCTCTCGGACAGTCTATAATTCACCCCTCCACTTT. Protein product: CASSRTVYNSPLHF.

This clone was detected only once. The chain links TRBV5-4 to TRBJ2-3; 7 bases align to TRBD1. This CDR3 spans 15 amino acids. CDR1 SGHNT and CDR2 YYREEE come from the germline V gene (reference sequence). Trimming removed 3 bases from V and 4 bases from J; junction bases left unmatched: 8. The CDR3 spells CASSSTGRAADTQYF. The CDR3 region has the DNA TGTGCCAGCAGCTCGACAGGGCGGGCGGCAGATACGCAGTATTTT.

This clone was detected many times. The V and J genes are TRBV19 and TRBJ2-6, with TRBD2 matching 8 bases. Germline lookup yields CDR1 LNHDA and CDR2 SQIVND (reference sequence). The J segment lost 1 base and the V segment lost 2 bases, leaving 7 bases of the junction unmatched. The length of the CDR3 is 18 residues. CDR3: CASSIRTSGLSGANVLTF. DNA of the CDR3: TGTGCCAGTAGTATACGCACTAGCGGACTTTCTGGGGCCAACGTCCTGACTTTC. Full variable domain (missing parts from reference TRBV19 and TRBJ2-6): DGGITQSPKYLFRKEGQNVTLSCEQNLNHDAMYWYRQDPGQGLRLIYYSQIVNDFQKGDIAEGYSVSREKKESFPLTVTSAQKNPTAFYLCASSIRTSGLSGANVLTFGAGSRLTVL.

The V gene is TRBV23-1, the J gene TRBJ2-7; weak D call: TRBD2 (6 bases). TRBV23-1 is noted as an ORF with a role that remains uncertain. With 4 bases removed from V and 0 bases from J, the gap between germline ends came to 10 bases. The length of the CDR3 is 14 residues. CDR3 DNA sequence: TGCGCCAGCAGTCCCGCGGGGTCCTCCTACGAGCAGTACTTC. This gives the protein CASSPAGSSYEQYF.

This clone has a handful of counts. This sequence joins TRBV28 and TRBJ1-4; TRBD1 agrees at 7 bases. The V gene's germline CDR1 is MDHEN and CDR2 SYDVKM. This CDR3 spans 16 amino acids. The trim removed 1 base at V and 8 bases at J, leaving 10 bases unmatched. CDR3 in DNA: TGTGCCAGCAGTTTATCTGACAGGGTCGGGGAGGAAAAACTGTTTTTT. Protein sequence: CASSLSDRVGEEKLFF.

This clone was detected ten times or more. The J gene is TRBJ1-2, the V gene TRBV10-1; D perhaps matches TRBD1 (6 bases). This CDR3 comprises 13 residues. V shed 7 bases and J shed 6 bases, with 15 bases lying between them. Germline V CDR1 and CDR2: WNHNN, SYGVQD (reference sequence). The CDR3 nucleotides read TGCGCCAGCAAGACAACAGGGAAGGATGGCTACACCTTC. This gives the protein CASKTTGKDGYTF.

The rearrangement links TRBV2 to TRBJ2-3; TRBD1 or TRBD2 may be the D gene (5 bases each). The CDR3 runs 16 residues. From germline, CDR1 is SNHLY and CDR2 FYNNEI. The V end was cut by 7 bases, the J end by 10 bases, with 27 bases between. CDR3 nucleotide sequence: TGTGCCAGCACCATCTCTCCCGGGGCCCGCACGTCTGCGCAGTATTTT. Protein product: CASTISPGARTSAQYF. The full variable domain, completed using reference TRBV2 and TRBJ2-3, is EPEVTQTPSHQVTQMGQEVILRCVPISNHLYFYWYRQILGQKVEFLVSFYNNEISEKSEIFDDQFSVERPDGSNFTLKIRSTKLEDSAMYFCASTISPGARTSAQYFGPGTRLTVL.

V is TRBV4-1 and J is TRBJ1-2; TRBD1 might be the D (6 bases). The V gene's germline CDR1 is MGHRA and CDR2 YSYEKL. Trimming shortened V by 3 bases and J by 7 bases, and 12 bases separated the two germline ends. The CDR3 contains 13 residues. The CDR3, as DNA: TGCGCCAGCAGCCACGTGGGGGCAGGTGGCTACACCTTC. Residues: CASSHVGAGGYTF.

The J gene is TRBJ2-3, the V gene TRBV5-4; unclear D gene. The CDR3 spans 15 residues. CDR1 is SGHNT, CDR2 YYREEE, per germline (reference sequence). With 2 bases removed from V and 1 base from J, the gap between germline ends came to 11 bases. The chain's CDR3 is CASSFVRMGTDTQYF. The CDR3 nucleotides are TGTGCCAGCAGCTTCGTCAGGATGGGCACAGATACGCAGTATTTT. The whole variable domain, remainder taken from reference TRBV5-4 and TRBJ2-3, is ETGVTQSPTHLIKTRGQQVTLRCSSQSGHNTVSWYQQALGQGPQFIFQYYREEENGRGNFPPRFSGLQFPNYSSELNVNALELDDSALYLCASSFVRMGTDTQYFGPGTRLTVL.